The text below deals with one T cell receptor beta chain. This sample stems from a study of blood T cell repertoires in COVID-19. Study at large: In each case, the material was cDNA or gDNA derived from T cells, B-cell-depleted T cells, or PBMCs.

The CDR3 spans 14 residues. The V gene's germline CDR1 is ENHRY and CDR2 SYGVKD. V was clipped by 0 bases and J by 7 bases, with 10 bases between them. Profiled with immunoSEQ multiplex PCR; TCRdb holds only in-frame clones, not every one. The table lists 130,000 to 150,000 clones, around 86% of them singletons, with around 6.3% in the top ten. The specimen sequenced was peripheral blood. This receptor was taken from a man at least 80 years old with acute or convalescent COVID-19. V is TRBV10-3 and J is TRBJ1-5, with D unresolved. The CDR3 DNA reads TGTGCCATCAGTGAGTCGGCAGGCGGGCAGCCCCAGCATTTT. It translates to CAISESAGGQPQHF.